A single sample is the source of the 11 T cell receptor beta chains below, sequenced in a study of T cells in Graves' hyperthyroidism and ophthalmopathy. RNA transcripts yielded amplified TCR beta CDR3 regions. First-round RT-PCR targeting the TCR CDR3 was performed with the HTBI primer set. One entry per CDR3 protein, called by TCRdb with MiXCR from the multiplex PCR reads. The repertoire consists of roughly 650,000 distinct CDR3 sequences, with about 16% occurring once and the leading ten covering approximately 3.5%. What was sequenced was blood. Receptors originate from a woman in her forties with Graves' ophthalmopathy.

This clonotype was found many times. The chain joins TRBV18 to TRBJ2-3, with 9 bases matching TRBD2. CDR1 is KGHSH, CDR2 LQKENI, per germline. J was trimmed by 6 bases and V by 4 bases; bases with no gene match: 2. The CDR3 has 13 residues. The CDR3 nucleotides read TGTGCCAGCTCACTTACTAGCGGGGATACGCAGTATTTT. Its translation: CASSLTSGDTQYF.

The gene calls are TRBV7-9 and TRBJ1-1; the D is unclear. Trimming cost V 0 bases and J 5 bases, with 10 bases left between them. CDR1 and CDR2 from the germline V gene are SEHNR and FQNEAQ (reference sequence). The CDR3 has 14 amino acids. The CDR3 spells CASSLAWGGTEAFF. In DNA, the CDR3 is TGTGCCAGCAGCTTAGCGTGGGGTGGAACTGAAGCTTTCTTT.

This clonotype was seen at least ten times. The rearrangement uses TRBV20-1 and TRBJ1-1, with D unclear. V was pared by 6 bases and J by 3 bases, with 14 bases between. Germline CDR1 DFQATT, CDR2 SNEGSKA (reference sequence). CDR3 size: 13 residues. Here the CDR3 reads CSARTSSDTEAFF. The CDR3 nucleotides read TGCAGTGCCCGCACCAGTAGTGACACTGAAGCTTTCTTT.

This clonotype showed up many times. The gene calls are TRBV11-2 and TRBJ1-1; D is uncertain. Trimming pared 1 base from V and 6 bases from J, leaving 12 bases between. CDR3 length equals 14 residues. Germline V gene data show CDR1 as SGHAT and CDR2 as FQNNGV. This CDR3 reads CASSLVPGRSEAFF. CDR3 DNA sequence: TGTGCCAGCAGCTTAGTTCCGGGTCGGTCTGAAGCTTTCTTT.

This clonotype was recorded many times. This chain uses TRBV28 with TRBJ1-5; D gene uncertain. CDR3 length: 16 residues. The V gene lost 5 bases and the J gene lost 2 bases, with 16 bases spanning the gap. Germline values: CDR1 MDHEN, CDR2 SYDVKM. The CDR3 loop reads CASSPGKRGGNQPQHF. The CDR3 coding sequence is TGTGCCAGCAGTCCCGGGAAGCGTGGAGGCAATCAGCCCCAGCATTTT.

In this sample, this clonotype turned up many times. This rearrangement joins TRBV7-2 to TRBJ2-3; D uncertain. The CDR3 has 12 amino acids. V gave up 1 base and J gave up 7 bases, with 6 bases separating them. Germline loops: CDR1 SGHTA, CDR2 FQGNSA. CDR3 nucleotides: TGTGCCAGCAGCTTAGAAGCAAATACGCAGTATTTT. Translating gives CASSLEANTQYF.

This clonotype was recorded a few times. The CDR3 reads CASSFDGRGYYEQYF. CDR3 coding DNA: TGTGCCAGCAGTTTCGACGGCAGGGGATACTACGAGCAGTACTTC. This chain links TRBV27 with TRBJ2-7; perhaps TRBD1 as D (6 bases). Trimming took off 3 bases at V and 3 bases at J, with 15 bases between the two ends. The CDR3 length is 15 residues. Germline loops: CDR1 MNHEY, CDR2 SMNVEV (reference sequence).

This clonotype has a count of ten or more. For the CDR3, the DNA is TGTGCCAGCAGCTTAACTCAAGTGAACACTGAAGCTTTCTTT. It yields the protein CASSLTQVNTEAFF. This sequence joins TRBV7-9 and TRBJ1-1, with D unclear. This CDR3 region has 14 residues. V was cut by 2 bases and J by 0 bases, with 7 bases left in between. Germline-derived CDR1 and CDR2 are SEHNR and FQNEAQ (reference sequence).

The J gene is TRBJ2-3, the V gene TRBV30, with D perhaps matching TRBD2 (6 bases). The CDR3 has 15 amino acids. The germline gives CDR1 GTSNPN, CDR2 SVGIG (reference sequence). Trimming removed 2 bases at V and 2 bases at J, with 14 bases between. This CDR3 reads CAWSMGLTYTDTQYF. DNA for the CDR3: TGTGCCTGGAGTATGGGACTGACTTACACAGATACGCAGTATTTT.

The V and J genes are TRBV28 and TRBJ2-1, with TRBD2 matching 7 bases. The CDR3 consists of 16 residues. Germline lookup yields CDR1 MDHEN and CDR2 SYDVKM. J was trimmed by 12 bases and V by 2 bases; bases with no gene match: 16. Here the CDR3 reads CASSLSLAVPTMGQFF. For the CDR3, the DNA is TGTGCCAGCAGTTTAAGCCTAGCGGTCCCTACAATGGGGCAGTTCTTC.

V is TRBV28 and J is TRBJ1-3, with 7 bases aligning to TRBD1. J gave up 1 base and V 8 bases, and 8 bases lay outside the gene matches. The CDR3 covers 15 residues. The germline gives CDR1 MDHEN, CDR2 SYDVKM. CDR3 loop: CASDAGGSSGNTIYF. CDR3 nucleotide sequence: TGTGCCAGCGACGCAGGGGGTTCGTCTGGAAACACCATATATTTT.